This TCR beta chain was identified during a study of tumor and adjacent non-tumor tissue in lung cancer. At the level of the study: On average, productive TCRbeta reads reached around 4 million per sample.

Study results and caveats: Compared with tumor, normal lung showed significantly lower TCR diversity.

The library came from three nested PCR rounds adapted from ARM-PCR protocols. TCRdb processed the multiplex PCR reads anew with MiXCR; each CDR3 protein has one entry. This sample yields around 210,000 distinct CDR3 sequences, of which around 71% are seen a single time; about 23% belongs to the top ten. This sample's RNA came from whole unsorted tissue. Between August and November 2014, newly diagnosed, chemotherapy-naive lung cancer patients underwent thoracic surgery in China. Trimming stripped 7 bases from V and 7 bases from J, with 7 bases between. This CDR3 is 11 amino acids long. Germline V lookup: CDR1 MNHNY, CDR2 SVGAGI (reference sequence). A few counts support this clonotype. What it recognizes is unknown.

The chain joins TRBV6-6 to TRBJ2-2, with D unresolved. Material for sequencing was lung tumor tissue. The sequence came from a man aged 55 to 70 with non-small cell lung cancer. For the CDR3, the DNA is TGTGCCAGCAAAGCACTCGGGGAGCTGTTTTTT. Protein: CASKALGELFF.